These 19 T cell receptor beta chains were all obtained from the same sample, sequenced in a study of control samples from healthy donors and cancer patients. Profiling relied on immunoSEQ multiplex PCR, and the TCRdb table lists in-frame clones only, not all of them. Here the sample spans some 150,000 clones, 93% being singletons. The sequenced material came from blood. The origin of the receptors is a man in his fifties or sixties in good health.

The V call is TRBV7-3, the J call TRBJ2-5; 7 bases match TRBD1. The germline V gene has CDR1 SGHTA and CDR2 FQGTGA. This CDR3 comprises 15 residues. V was clipped by 0 bases and J by 5 bases; unmatched bases: 6. The CDR3 loop is CASSLTSSQGETQYF. The CDR3 nucleotides are TGTGCCAGCAGCTTAACGTCGTCACAGGGGGAGACCCAGTACTTC.

The chain joins TRBV9 to TRBJ1-1; TRBD1 is a possible D gene (6 bases). Germline values: CDR1 SGDLS, CDR2 YYNGEE. Trimming removed 4 bases at V and 2 bases at J, with 18 bases between. This CDR3 region has 16 residues. The CDR3 DNA reads as TGTGCCAGCAGCCCGACGGAGGGCAGGGGAAACACTGAAGCTTTCTTT. Translation: CASSPTEGRGNTEAFF.

This clone appeared a few times. Within the sample, other DNA sequences also encode this same CDR3. V and J are TRBV12-3 or TRBV12-4 and TRBJ1-1; D call uncertain. CDR3 length: 13 residues. Trimming removed 3 bases at V and 1 base at J, with 6 bases between. The DNA of the CDR3 is TGTGCCAGCAGTTTGGGCAAGAACACTGAAGCTTTCTTT. Protein sequence: CASSLGKNTEAFF.

The rearrangement links TRBV7-2 to TRBJ2-5; D gene unclear. The germline CDR1 and CDR2 sequences are SGHTA and FQGNSA. Trimming shortened V by 1 base and J by 2 bases, and 8 bases separated the two germline ends. The CDR3 consists of 14 residues. CDR3 bases: TGTGCCAGCAGCTTAGTTTTAGTTCAAGAGACCCAGTACTTC. Translated, it gives CASSLVLVQETQYF.

This clone was observed a single time. This chain joins TRBV3-1 (or the pseudogene TRBV3-2) and TRBJ2-7, with 7 bases matching TRBD2. The J segment lost 2 bases and the V segment lost 2 bases, leaving 0 bases of the junction unmatched. The CDR3 sequence is 13 residues long. Germline loops: CDR1 LGHDT, CDR2 YNNKEL (reference sequence). The DNA of the CDR3 is TGTGCCAGCAGCCAACGGGGGGCCTACGAGCAGTACTTC. Protein sequence: CASSQRGAYEQYF.

This chain uses TRBV7-9 with TRBJ2-5, with D perhaps TRBD2 (5 bases). The CDR3 sequence is 14 residues long. Between the trimmed V and J ends, which lost 4 bases and 2 bases, there was a span of 11 bases. The germline gives CDR1 SEHNR, CDR2 FQNEAQ (reference sequence). The CDR3 reads CASSSPGSQETQYF. The CDR3, as DNA: TGTGCCAGCAGCTCACCGGGATCGCAAGAGACCCAGTACTTC.

The chain employs TRBV4-2 and TRBJ1-3, with D unclear. Trimming left V 2 bases short and J 1 base short, with 15 bases between. Germline V gene lookup returns CDR1 LGHNA and CDR2 YNFKEQ. The CDR3 loop spans 17 amino acids. CDR3 residues: CASSQSSDGRSGNTIYF. The CDR3, as DNA: TGTGCCAGCAGCCAAAGTAGTGACGGGAGGTCTGGAAACACCATATATTTT.

V is TRBV6-5 and J is TRBJ1-6, with a possible D match to TRBD1 (6 bases). V shed 0 bases and J shed 10 bases, with 13 bases lying between them. The CDR3 totals 15 residues. CDR1 is MNHEY, CDR2 SVGAGI, per germline. The CDR3 bases are TGTGCCAGCAGTTACTCGAGGGGGGGAGGGTCACCCCTCCACTTT. Amino acid sequence: CASSYSRGGGSPLHF.

The genes are TRBV3-1 (or the pseudogene TRBV3-2) and TRBJ2-3, with D tentatively TRBD1 (5 bases). Trimming removed 4 bases at V and 5 bases at J, with 10 bases between. Germline loops: CDR1 LGHDT, CDR2 YNNKEL (reference sequence). This CDR3 has 13 amino acids. The CDR3 sequence: CASSLRALDTQYF. In DNA, the CDR3 is TGTGCCAGCAGCCTCAGGGCCTTAGATACGCAGTATTTT.

The V call is TRBV18, the J call TRBJ1-2; 7 bases agree with TRBD1. The CDR3 length is 17 residues. J lost 1 base, V lost 2 bases, and 10 bases had no gene match. The germline V gene has CDR1 KGHSH and CDR2 LQKENI. In DNA, the CDR3 is TGTGCCAGCTCACCAACAGGGGACAGAACCCATAACTATGGCTACACCTTC. Protein: CASSPTGDRTHNYGYTF.

J is TRBJ2-2 and V is TRBV24-1; TRBD2 agrees at 9 bases. The ends lost 0 bases at V and 4 bases at J; junction bases unmatched: 5. This CDR3 is built from 17 residues. The germline V gene has CDR1 KGHDR and CDR2 SFDVKD. Here the CDR3 DNA reads TGTGCCACCAGTGATTTGTCTAGCGGGATAATCACCGGGGAGCTGTTTTTT. This codes for CATSDLSSGIITGELFF.

This clone was picked up one time. This chain uses TRBV18 with TRBJ1-6, with TRBD1 identical over 8 bases. CDR3 size: 15 residues. The ends lost 4 bases at V and 5 bases at J; junction bases unmatched: 4. In germline, CDR1 is KGHSH, CDR2 LQKENI. The CDR3 DNA sequence: TGTGCCAGCTCACGGGGACAGGCCGATAATTCACCCCTCCACTTT. It yields the protein CASSRGQADNSPLHF.

This chain links TRBV7-9 with TRBJ2-1; D is uncertain. CDR3 length: 11 residues. CDR1 is SEHNR and CDR2 is FQNEAQ in the germline V gene (reference sequence). Trimming took off 10 bases at V and 6 bases at J, with 10 bases between the two ends. The CDR3 here is CAIHPGNEQFF. DNA for the CDR3: TGTGCCATTCACCCGGGCAATGAGCAGTTCTTC. Full variable domain (rest looked up from reference TRBV7-9 and TRBJ2-1): DTGVSQNPRHKITKRGQNVTFRCDPISEHNRLYWYRQTLGQGPEFLTYFQNEAQLEKSRLLSDRFSAERPKGSFSTLEIQRTEQGDSAMYLCAIHPGNEQFFGPGTRLTVL.

The chain joins TRBV6-2 or TRBV6-3 to TRBJ2-3; D may be TRBD1 (5 bases). Germline lookup yields CDR1 MNHEY and CDR2 SVGEGT. This CDR3 spans 16 amino acids. Between the trimmed V and J ends, which lost 3 bases and 6 bases, there was a span of 19 bases. The CDR3 DNA reads as TGTGCCAGCAGTTATGGGGCTCACGGGCCTGGGGATACGCAGTATTTT. Its protein is CASSYGAHGPGDTQYF.

The genes are TRBV6-6 and TRBJ1-2; D uncertain. The CDR3 is 14 residues long. Trimming stripped 6 bases from V and 5 bases from J, with 16 bases between. Germline V lookup: CDR1 MNHNY, CDR2 SVGAGI (reference sequence). The chain's CDR3 is CASSGSREGYGYTF. Here the CDR3 DNA reads TGTGCCAGCAGCGGGTCCCGGGAAGGGTATGGCTACACCTTC.

The J gene is TRBJ2-7, the V gene TRBV6-5; D is perhaps TRBD1 or TRBD2 (5 bases each). CDR1 is MNHEY and CDR2 is SVGAGI in the germline V gene. The CDR3 length is 12 residues. V was pared by 0 bases and J by 11 bases, with 11 bases between. CDR3 sequence reads: CASSYSEGREYF. DNA for the CDR3: TGTGCCAGCAGTTACTCCGAGGGGCGAGAGTACTTC.

The chain employs TRBV5-3 and TRBJ2-5, with D possibly TRBD1 on 5 matching bases. TRBV5-3 qualifies as an ORF whose function is uncertain. The CDR3 consists of 12 residues. The V and J ends lost 4 bases and 5 bases respectively, with 9 bases between them. The DNA for the CDR3 is TGTGCCAGAAGCCCAGGGTACGAGACCCAGTACTTC. Residues: CARSPGYETQYF.

The V gene is TRBV7-9, the J gene TRBJ2-7; D might be TRBD2 (6 bases). Germline V gene sequence: CDR1 SEHNR, CDR2 FQNEAQ (reference sequence). The V end was cut by 1 base, the J end by 3 bases, with 10 bases between. The CDR3 runs to 14 residues. CDR3 sequence: CASSLDGSSYEQYF. CDR3 sequence (DNA): TGTGCCAGCAGCTTAGACGGGAGTAGCTACGAGCAGTACTTC.

The rearrangement uses TRBV5-4 and TRBJ1-2, with D possibly being TRBD1 (6 bases). The CDR3 sequence is 12 residues long. Germline V gives CDR1 SGHNT, CDR2 YYREEE (reference sequence). V lost 2 bases to trimming and J lost 7 bases, with 9 bases between them. This chain's CDR3 is CASSFSRGGYTF. CDR3 DNA: TGTGCCAGCAGCTTCTCCAGGGGTGGCTACACCTTC.